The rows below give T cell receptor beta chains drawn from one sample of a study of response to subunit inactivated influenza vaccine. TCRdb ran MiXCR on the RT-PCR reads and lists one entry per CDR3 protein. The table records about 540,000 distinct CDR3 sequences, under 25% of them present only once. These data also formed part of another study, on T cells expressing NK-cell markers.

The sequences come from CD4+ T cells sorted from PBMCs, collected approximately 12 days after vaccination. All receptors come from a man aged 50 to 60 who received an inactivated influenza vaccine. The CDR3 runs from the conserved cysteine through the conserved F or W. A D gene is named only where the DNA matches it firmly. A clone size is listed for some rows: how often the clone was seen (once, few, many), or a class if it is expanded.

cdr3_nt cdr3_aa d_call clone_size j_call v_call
TGCGCCAGCAGCTTCGGGACGGCCAACACCGGGGAGCTGTTTTTT CASSFGTANTGELFF - many TRBJ2-2 TRBV5-1
TGTGCCAGCAGCCTCAGGAGCTCAGGACTGTTTTTT CASSLRSSGLFF - - TRBJ1-4 TRBV12-3/TRBV12-4
TGTGCCAGCACAAGCGGCTCTGAGACCCAGTACTTC CASTSGSETQYF - few TRBJ2-5 TRBV6-6
TGTGCCAGCAGATCAGCGGGAGCCTACGAGCAGTACTTC CASRSAGAYEQYF TRBD2 - TRBJ2-7 TRBV25-1
TGTGCCAGCAGGAGGACATACGAGCAGTACTTC CASRRTYEQYF - few TRBJ2-7 TRBV2
TGTGCCAGCAGCAACCGGGACAAAGGAAAACTGTTTTTT CASSNRDKGKLFF - - TRBJ1-4 TRBV7-2
TGCGCCAGCAGCAGACACTCGAACACTGAAGCTTTCTTT CASSRHSNTEAFF - few TRBJ1-1 TRBV5-1
TGTGCCAGCAGCGTAGATCAGGGGAGGGAGACCCAGTACTTC CASSVDQGRETQYF - - TRBJ2-5 TRBV9
TGTGCCAGCAGCGTGGGGACGGTTTCCTACGAGCAGTACTTC CASSVGTVSYEQYF - - TRBJ2-7 TRBV7-9
TGCGCCAGCAGGCGGCTCCCCGGACTAGCGGGGGCAGGGACCGGGGAGCTGTTTTTT CASRRLPGLAGAGTGELFF TRBD2 many TRBJ2-2 TRBV4-1
TGTGCCAGCACCGAAAATGGGGGGCCTTTAGCCAAAAACATTCAGTACTTC CASTENGGPLAKNIQYF - - TRBJ2-4 TRBV6-2/TRBV6-3
TGTGCCAGCAGTCCCGACAGGGGAGCCCGTTACGAGCAGTACTTC CASSPDRGARYEQYF TRBD1 few TRBJ2-7 TRBV12-3/TRBV12-4
TGTGCCAGCTCCCAGGGGAACGAGCAGTACTTC CASSQGNEQYF - many TRBJ2-7 TRBV12-3/TRBV12-4
TGTGCCAGCAGCGTAGACGCGGGAAACCACTACGAGCAGTACTTC CASSVDAGNHYEQYF - - TRBJ2-7 TRBV9
TGTGCCAGCAGGGGGGGACTGGTTAGGGGCGAGCAGTACTTC CASRGGLVRGEQYF - few TRBJ2-7 TRBV12-3/TRBV12-4
TGCAGTGCTCAAACAAAGGACAGTCCTAGCACAGATACGCAGTATTTT CSAQTKDSPSTDTQYF - - TRBJ2-3 TRBV20-1
TGTGCCAGCAGTTTATCAGCTGGTTACAATGAGCAGTTCTTC CASSLSAGYNEQFF - few TRBJ2-1 TRBV27
TGCGCCAGCAGCCTAGATGCAGAGGAAGGCTACACCTTC CASSLDAEEGYTF - - TRBJ1-2 TRBV5-1
TGTGCCAGCAATGAAGCCCTCCCAGCGGGTGAAGATACGCAGTATTTT CASNEALPAGEDTQYF - - TRBJ2-3 TRBV2
TGCGCCAGCAGCTTGGGGCAGACGAACACTGAAGCTTTCTTT CASSLGQTNTEAFF - many TRBJ1-1 TRBV5-1
TGTGCCACCGCCCCGGGACTGGGAAACTCAGGGGAGCTGTTTTTT CATAPGLGNSGELFF - - TRBJ2-2 TRBV12-3/TRBV12-4
TGTGCCAGCAGCACGAGACAGGCAGATACGCAGTATTTT CASSTRQADTQYF - few TRBJ2-3 TRBV7-2
TGTGCCAGCAGCCAAGGTCTCCTGCCCTACGAGCAGTACTTC CASSQGLLPYEQYF - few TRBJ2-7 TRBV14
TGTGCCAGCGCCGACTTACTAGCGCTTGACTCCTACAATGAGCAGTTCTTC CASADLLALDSYNEQFF TRBD2 - TRBJ2-1 TRBV6-2/TRBV6-3
TGTGCCAGCAGTCTTACGGACAGGGGCCCTTACGAGCAGTACTTC CASSLTDRGPYEQYF TRBD1 many TRBJ2-7 TRBV12-3/TRBV12-4
TGTGCCAGTACGGCGAGGGGGCGCGACACTGAAGCTTTCTTT CASTARGRDTEAFF TRBD1 - TRBJ1-1 TRBV19
TGCGCCAGCAGCCCACTAGCGGGAGGGTCAAGTGAGCAGTTCTTC CASSPLAGGSSEQFF TRBD2 - TRBJ2-1 TRBV5-1
TGTGCCAGCAGCTTACTCCCCCGGACTAGCGGGGGGCAGAACACCGGGGAGCTGTTTTTT CASSLLPRTSGGQNTGELFF TRBD2 - TRBJ2-2 TRBV6-2/TRBV6-3
TGCAGTGCTAGAGACGGGATCTATAGCAATCAGCCCCAGCATTTT CSARDGIYSNQPQHF - - TRBJ1-5 TRBV20-1
TGTGCCAGCAGCCAAGTTGACGGAGCGATCTACGAGCAGTACTTC CASSQVDGAIYEQYF - - TRBJ2-7 TRBV4-2
TGTGCCAGCAGTCCTAGCGGGGGGGCCGGGTATGAGCAGTTCTTC CASSPSGGAGYEQFF TRBD2 few TRBJ2-1 TRBV12-3/TRBV12-4
TGTGCCAGCAGACAGGACCGTTACGAGCAGTACTTC CASRQDRYEQYF - few TRBJ2-7 TRBV6-2/TRBV6-3
TGCGCCAGCACTAAGGCTGGGGTGGCCACCGAGCAGTACTTC CASTKAGVATEQYF - - TRBJ2-7 TRBV5-1
TGTGCCAGCAGCCACCGCGGGAGTGGCGCAGAGACCCAGTACTTC CASSHRGSGAETQYF TRBD2 - TRBJ2-5 TRBV3-1